This T cell receptor (beta chain) was obtained from a study of cytomegalovirus exposure and HLA in healthy donors. Study observations and caveats: It was reportedly the case that the classifier diagnosed cytomegalovirus status with high specificity and sensitivity.

The data were produced by immunoSEQ multiplex PCR, yet TCRdb's version contains in-frame clones alone and is incomplete. This sample has tens of thousands of clones, with less than 85% found just once. The CDR3 has 18 residues. CDR1 is SGHDT and CDR2 is YYEEEE in the germline V gene. The ends lost 0 bases at V and 2 bases at J; junction bases unmatched: 8. Concerning this clone: The target antigen is unknown.

This TCR derives from a man younger than 35 in good health and CMV-seropositive. This sequence joins TRBV5-6 and TRBJ2-5, with 12 positions matching TRBD2. Specimen: PBMCs. Here the CDR3 reads CASSLALAGGPQQETQYF. The CDR3 bases are TGTGCCAGCAGCTTGGCTCTAGCGGGAGGGCCCCAACAAGAGACCCAGTACTTC.